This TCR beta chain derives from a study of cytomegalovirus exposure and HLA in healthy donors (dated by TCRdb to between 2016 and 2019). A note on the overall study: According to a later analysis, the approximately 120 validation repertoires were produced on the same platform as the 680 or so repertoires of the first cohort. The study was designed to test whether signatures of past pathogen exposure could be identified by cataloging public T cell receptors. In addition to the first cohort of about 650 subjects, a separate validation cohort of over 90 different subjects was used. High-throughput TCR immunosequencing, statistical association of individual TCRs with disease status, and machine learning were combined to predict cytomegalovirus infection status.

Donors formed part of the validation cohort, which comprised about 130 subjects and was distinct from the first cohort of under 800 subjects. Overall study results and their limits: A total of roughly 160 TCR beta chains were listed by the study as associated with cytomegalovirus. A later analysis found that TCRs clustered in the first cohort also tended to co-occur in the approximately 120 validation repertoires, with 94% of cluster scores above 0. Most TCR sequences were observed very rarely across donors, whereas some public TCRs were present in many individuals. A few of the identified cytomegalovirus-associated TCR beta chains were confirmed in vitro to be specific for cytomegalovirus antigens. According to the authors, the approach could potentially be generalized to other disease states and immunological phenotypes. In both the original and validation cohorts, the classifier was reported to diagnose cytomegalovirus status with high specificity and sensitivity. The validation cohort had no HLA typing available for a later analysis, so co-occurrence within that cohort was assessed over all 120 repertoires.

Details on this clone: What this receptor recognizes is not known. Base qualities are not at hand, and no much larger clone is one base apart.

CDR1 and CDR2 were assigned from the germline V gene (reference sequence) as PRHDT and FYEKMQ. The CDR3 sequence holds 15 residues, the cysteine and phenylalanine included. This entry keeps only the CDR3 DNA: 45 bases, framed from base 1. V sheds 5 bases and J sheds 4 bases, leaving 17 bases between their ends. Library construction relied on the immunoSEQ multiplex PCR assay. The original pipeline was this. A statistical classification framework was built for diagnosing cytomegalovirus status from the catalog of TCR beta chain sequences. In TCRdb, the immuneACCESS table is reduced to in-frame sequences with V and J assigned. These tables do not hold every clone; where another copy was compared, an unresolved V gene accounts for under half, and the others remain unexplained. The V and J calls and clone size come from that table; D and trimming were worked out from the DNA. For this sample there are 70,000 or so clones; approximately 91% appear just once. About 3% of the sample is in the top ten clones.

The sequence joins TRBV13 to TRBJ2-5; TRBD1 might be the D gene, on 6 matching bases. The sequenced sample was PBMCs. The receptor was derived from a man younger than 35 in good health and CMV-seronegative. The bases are TGTGCCAGCAGCGTAAGATGGGGGCAAAGAGAGACCCAGTACTTC. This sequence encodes CASSVRWGQRETQYF. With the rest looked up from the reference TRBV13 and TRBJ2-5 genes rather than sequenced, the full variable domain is AAGVIQSPRHLIKEKRETATLKCYPIPRHDTVYWYQQGPGQDPQFLISFYEKMQSDKGSIPDRFSAQQFSDYHSELNMSSLELGDSALYFCASSVRWGQRETQYFGPGTRLLVL.